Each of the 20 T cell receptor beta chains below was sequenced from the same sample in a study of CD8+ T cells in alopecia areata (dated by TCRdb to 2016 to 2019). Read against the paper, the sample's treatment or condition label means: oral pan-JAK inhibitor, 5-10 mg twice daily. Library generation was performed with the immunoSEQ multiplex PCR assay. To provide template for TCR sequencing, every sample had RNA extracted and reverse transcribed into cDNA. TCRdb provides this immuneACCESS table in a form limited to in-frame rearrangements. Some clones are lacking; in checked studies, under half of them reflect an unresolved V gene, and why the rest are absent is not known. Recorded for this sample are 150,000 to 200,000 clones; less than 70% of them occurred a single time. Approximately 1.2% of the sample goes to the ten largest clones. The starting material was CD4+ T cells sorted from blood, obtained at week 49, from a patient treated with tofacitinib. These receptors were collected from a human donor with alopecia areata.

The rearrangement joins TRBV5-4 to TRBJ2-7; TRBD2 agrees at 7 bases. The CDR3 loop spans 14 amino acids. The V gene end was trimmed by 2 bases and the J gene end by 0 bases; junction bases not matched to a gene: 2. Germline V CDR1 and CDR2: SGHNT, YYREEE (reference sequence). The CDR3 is CASSLAGSSYEQYF. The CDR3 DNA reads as TGTGCCAGCAGCTTAGCGGGGAGCTCCTACGAGCAGTACTTC.

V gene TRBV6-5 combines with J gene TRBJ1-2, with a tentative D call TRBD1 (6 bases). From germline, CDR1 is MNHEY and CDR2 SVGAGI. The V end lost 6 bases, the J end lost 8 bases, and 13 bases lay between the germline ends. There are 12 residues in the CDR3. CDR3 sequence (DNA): TGTGCCAGCAGCCTTACAGGGTACGGCTACACCTTC. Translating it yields CASSLTGYGYTF.

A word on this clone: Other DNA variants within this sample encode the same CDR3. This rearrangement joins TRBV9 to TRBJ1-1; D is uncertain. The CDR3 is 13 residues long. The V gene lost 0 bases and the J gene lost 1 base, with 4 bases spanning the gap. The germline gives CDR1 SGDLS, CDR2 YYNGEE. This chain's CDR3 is CASSVDRNTEAFF. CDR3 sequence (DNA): TGTGCCAGCAGCGTAGACAGGAACACTGAAGCTTTCTTT.

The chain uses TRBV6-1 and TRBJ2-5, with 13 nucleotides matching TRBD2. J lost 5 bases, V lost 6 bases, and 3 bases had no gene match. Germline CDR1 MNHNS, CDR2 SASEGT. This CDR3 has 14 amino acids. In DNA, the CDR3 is TGTGCCAGCAGACTAGCGGGGGGGCTGGAGACCCAGTACTTC. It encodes CASRLAGGLETQYF.

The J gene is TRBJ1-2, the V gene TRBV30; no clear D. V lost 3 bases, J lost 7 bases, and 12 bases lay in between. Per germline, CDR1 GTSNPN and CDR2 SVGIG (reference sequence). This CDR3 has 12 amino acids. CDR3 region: CAWRSGGAGYTF. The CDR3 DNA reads TGTGCCTGGAGGTCGGGAGGAGCTGGCTACACCTTC.

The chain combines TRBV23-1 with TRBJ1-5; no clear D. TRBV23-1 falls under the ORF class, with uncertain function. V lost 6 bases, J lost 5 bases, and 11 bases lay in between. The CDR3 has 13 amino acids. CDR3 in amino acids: CASSPAEDQPQHF. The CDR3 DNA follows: TGCGCCAGCAGCCCGGCAGAGGATCAGCCCCAGCATTTT.

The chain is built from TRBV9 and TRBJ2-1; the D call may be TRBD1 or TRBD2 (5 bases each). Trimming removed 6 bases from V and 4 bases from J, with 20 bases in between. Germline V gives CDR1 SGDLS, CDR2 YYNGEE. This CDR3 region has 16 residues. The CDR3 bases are TGTGCCAGCACCCAAGGTGGGGGAATCACATACAATGAGCAGTTCTTC. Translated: CASTQGGGITYNEQFF. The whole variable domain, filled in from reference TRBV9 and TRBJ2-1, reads DSGVTQTPKHLITATGQRVTLRCSPRSGDLSVYWYQQSLDQGLQFLIQYYNGEERAKGNILERFSAQQFPDLHSELNLSSLELGDSALYFCASTQGGGITYNEQFFGPGTRLTVL.

The CDR3 nucleotides read TGTGCTAGTGGTTTGGGACAGGGGCGTTCGGAGACCCAGTACTTC. Amino acid sequence: CASGLGQGRSETQYF. The chain carries TRBV12-5 and TRBJ2-5, with TRBD1 matching over 8 bases. The junction had 6 bases not matched to a gene; V was cut back by 1 base and J by 5 bases. The germline V gene has CDR1 LGHNT and CDR2 FRNRAP. CDR3 length: 15 residues.

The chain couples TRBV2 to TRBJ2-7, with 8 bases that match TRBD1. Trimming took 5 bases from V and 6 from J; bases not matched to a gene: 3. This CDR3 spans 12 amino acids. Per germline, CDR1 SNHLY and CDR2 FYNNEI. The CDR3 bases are TGTGCCAGCAGTTTTGACAGGGGCGAGCAGTACTTC. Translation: CASSFDRGEQYF.

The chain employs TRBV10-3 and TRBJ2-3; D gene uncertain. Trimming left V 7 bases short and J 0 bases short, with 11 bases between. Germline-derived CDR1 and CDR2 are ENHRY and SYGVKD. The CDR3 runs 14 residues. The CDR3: CAITSRSSTDTQYF. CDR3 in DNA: TGTGCCATCACCTCTAGATCAAGCACAGATACGCAGTATTTT.

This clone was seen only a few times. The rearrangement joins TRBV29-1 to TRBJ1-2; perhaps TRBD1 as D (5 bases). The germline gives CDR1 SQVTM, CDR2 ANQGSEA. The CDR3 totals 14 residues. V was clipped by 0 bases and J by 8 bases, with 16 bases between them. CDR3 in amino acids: CSVEERGAIQGYTF. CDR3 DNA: TGCAGCGTTGAAGAAAGAGGGGCCATTCAAGGCTACACCTTC.

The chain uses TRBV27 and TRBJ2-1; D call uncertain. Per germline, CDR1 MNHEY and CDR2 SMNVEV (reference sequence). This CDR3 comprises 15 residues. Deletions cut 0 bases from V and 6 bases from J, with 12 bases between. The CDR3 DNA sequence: TGTGCCAGCAGTTTATCGTCCCGTCGCTTCAATGAGCAGTTCTTC. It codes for CASSLSSRRFNEQFF.

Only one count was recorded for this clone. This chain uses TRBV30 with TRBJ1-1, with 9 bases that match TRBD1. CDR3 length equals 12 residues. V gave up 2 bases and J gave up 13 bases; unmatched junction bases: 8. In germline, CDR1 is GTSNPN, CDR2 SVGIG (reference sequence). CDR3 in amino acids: CAWSPLGTGFFF. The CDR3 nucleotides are TGTGCCTGGAGTCCCCTGGGGACAGGGTTTTTCTTT.

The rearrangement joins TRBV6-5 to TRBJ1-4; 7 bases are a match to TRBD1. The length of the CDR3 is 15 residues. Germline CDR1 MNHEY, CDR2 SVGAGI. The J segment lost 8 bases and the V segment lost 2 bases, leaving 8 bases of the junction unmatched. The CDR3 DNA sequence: TGTGCCAGCAGTTACACACAGGGGACTTCGGAAAAACTGTTTTTT. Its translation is CASSYTQGTSEKLFF.

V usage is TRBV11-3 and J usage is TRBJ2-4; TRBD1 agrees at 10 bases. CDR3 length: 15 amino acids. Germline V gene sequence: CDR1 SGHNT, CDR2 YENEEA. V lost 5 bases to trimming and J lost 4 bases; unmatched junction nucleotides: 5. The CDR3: CASSPAGQGKNIQYF. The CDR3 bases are TGTGCCAGCAGCCCCGCGGGACAGGGGAAAAACATTCAGTACTTC.

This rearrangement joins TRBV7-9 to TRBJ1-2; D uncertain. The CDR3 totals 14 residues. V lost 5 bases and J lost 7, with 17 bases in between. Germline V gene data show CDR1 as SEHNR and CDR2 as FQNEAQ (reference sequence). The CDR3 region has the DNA TGTGCCAGCAGCCCGTGGGCCGAAACGGGTGGCTACACCTTC. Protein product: CASSPWAETGGYTF.

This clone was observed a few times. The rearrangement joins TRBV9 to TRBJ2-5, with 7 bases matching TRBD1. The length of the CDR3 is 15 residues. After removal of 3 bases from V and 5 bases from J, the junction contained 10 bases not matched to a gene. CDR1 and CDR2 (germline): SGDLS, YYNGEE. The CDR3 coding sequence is TGTGCCAGCAGCGCCACACAGGGGTTGGGCGAGACCCAGTACTTC. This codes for CASSATQGLGETQYF.

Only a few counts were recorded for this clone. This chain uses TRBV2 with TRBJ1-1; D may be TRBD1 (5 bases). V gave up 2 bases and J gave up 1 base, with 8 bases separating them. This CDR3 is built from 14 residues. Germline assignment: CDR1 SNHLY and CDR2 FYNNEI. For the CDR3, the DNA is TGTGCCAGCAGTGAACAGGGAACGAACACTGAAGCTTTCTTT. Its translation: CASSEQGTNTEAFF.

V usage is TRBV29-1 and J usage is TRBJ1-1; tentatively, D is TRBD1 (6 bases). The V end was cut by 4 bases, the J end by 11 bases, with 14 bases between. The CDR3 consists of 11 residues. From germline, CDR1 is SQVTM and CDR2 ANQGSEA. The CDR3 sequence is CSVGTAHVAFF. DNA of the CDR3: TGCAGCGTTGGGACAGCCCACGTGGCTTTCTTT.

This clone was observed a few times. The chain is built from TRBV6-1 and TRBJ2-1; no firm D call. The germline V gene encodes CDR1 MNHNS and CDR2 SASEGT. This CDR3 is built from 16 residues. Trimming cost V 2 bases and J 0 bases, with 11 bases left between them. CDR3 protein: CASSEYVQSSYNEQFF. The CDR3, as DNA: TGTGCCAGCAGTGAATATGTCCAGAGCTCCTACAATGAGCAGTTCTTC.